The rows below give T cell receptor beta chains drawn from one sample of a study of beta chain features in type 1 diabetes. TCRdb keeps only in-frame clones here, not all; method: immunoSEQ multiplex PCR. Among about 410,000 clones, approximately 15% were seen once, and the ten largest hold under 0.04%. Material for sequencing was naive CD4+ T cells from blood. The receptors come from a man between 25 and 39 years old in good health. Both conserved end residues are part of each CDR3. The order of the fields is D gene, V gene, CDR3 protein. The D gene is left open where the match is weak.

TRBD2,TRBV25-1,CASLEGGRGSYNEQFF
NA,TRBV29-1,CSVEAGAAQYF
NA,TRBV10-3,CAISESFNEQFF
NA,TRBV5-1,CASRIGRDSTDTQYF
NA,TRBV4-3,CASSPRAGDTEAFF
TRBD1,TRBV29-1,CSGAQQGTSTDTQYF
NA,TRBV11-2,CASSRDTDTQYF
NA,TRBV9,CASSSHRNTEAFF
TRBD1,TRBV29-1,CSGGQGQTQYF
TRBD2,TRBV5-1,CASSIGTSGGTDTQYF
NA,TRBV11-2,CASSPDGKSTDTQYF
TRBD2,TRBV6-5,CASSYSWEGQDTQYF
NA,TRBV29-1,CSVDPTGIDGSTSTDTQYF
NA,TRBV4-3,CASSQETGRNTEAFF
NA,TRBV19,CASRDSTDTQYF
NA,TRBV19,CATGAVNQPQHF
NA,TRBV30,CAWSRQFNYGYTF
TRBD1,TRBV10-3,CAISDPARQGKTIYTF
TRBD2,TRBV5-4,CASSFSAGGLETQYF
TRBD2,TRBV5-4,CASSSAGADTQYF
TRBD2,TRBV9,CASSATGLAGETQYF
NA,TRBV4-1,CASSQDGQPNEKLFF
NA,TRBV7-2,CASSFSQANTEAFF
NA,TRBV15,CATSRDTTGPFSLHF
NA,TRBV5-1,CASSPGGGQETQYF
NA,TRBV28,CASSLLRSDTQYF
NA,TRBV13,CASSPPDRQETQYF
TRBD2,TRBV18,CASSPTGGETQYF
NA,TRBV18,CASSPEGMGDRGAFF
NA,TRBV7-9,CASSLSGANEQFF
TRBD1,TRBV29-1,CSAVDRVAGKYF
TRBD1,TRBV16,CASSQSQGAVYGYTF
NA,TRBV6-5,CASRTPGYTGELFF
TRBD2,TRBV11-2,CASSIRLAGETQYF
NA,TRBV5-1,CASSAEPGLQETQYF
NA,TRBV4-3,CASSQVLYNEQFF
TRBD2,TRBV10-3,CAISVLGRAYADTQYF
TRBD1,TRBV9,CASRTDRVNSPLHF
TRBD1,TRBV7-9,CASSLADRARETQYF
NA,TRBV7-2,CASSFRGRVRELFF
NA,TRBV2,CASSSFRLANEQYF
TRBD1,TRBV9,CASSLTGAQDYGYTF
NA,TRBV25-1,CASSQPGSTEQYF
TRBD1,TRBV12-5,CASGISPGTGANEQFF
TRBD2,TRBV7-2,CASSLVAGSGGANVLTF
TRBD2,TRBV10-3,CAISERSGGADTQYF
NA,TRBV13,CASSLEGPWADTQYF
NA,TRBV15,CATSSRRSSYEQYF
TRBD1,TRBV15,CATSLNRDSSTF
TRBD1,TRBV12-5,CASGGTGETQYF
NA,TRBV30,CAWSGGDQPQHF
NA,TRBV7-2,CASSRVSSDTQYF
NA,TRBV29-1,CSVDSGVNYGYTF
NA,TRBV25-1,CASSGERERSKNIQYF